These T cell receptor beta chains were read from a single sample in a study of prognosis after radiotherapy for stage I lung cancer. MiXCR was run by TCRdb on the multiplex PCR reads, yielding one entry per CDR3 protein. This table holds about 18,000 distinct CDR3 sequences, 55% found once. The sequencing used PBMCs, collected before or after stereotactic body radiation therapy (not recorded which). The receptors shown here come from a donor over 45 with non-small cell lung cancer. Each CDR3 is given with its conserved first and last residue. A D gene is named only where the DNA matches it firmly. Not all rows give a size; the values are once, few, many and, for expanded clones, a class.

d_call	clone_size	j_call	v_call	cdr3_length	cdr3_nt	cdr3_aa
TRBD1	many	TRBJ2-2	TRBV6-5	16	TGTGCCAGCAGTTATAGGACAGGGGAGGACACCGGGGAGCTGTTTTTT	CASSYRTGEDTGELFF
NA	medium-sized	TRBJ2-7	TRBV28	12	TGTGCCAGCAGTTCCTCGTGGTACGAGCAGTACTTC	CASSSSWYEQYF
NA	many	TRBJ1-1	TRBV7-9	14	TGTGCCAGCAGATCACCACAGGGAGTCACTGAAGCTTTCTTT	CASRSPQGVTEAFF
NA	NA	TRBJ2-3	TRBV2	14	TGTGCCAGCATTCGGGACTCTGGCACATATACGCAGTATTTT	CASIRDSGTYTQYF
NA	many	TRBJ1-1	TRBV6-2/TRBV6-3	17	TGTGCCAGCACCTCAACGGTAGGGCGCGGGGGTGGCACTGAAGCTTTCTTT	CASTSTVGRGGGTEAFF
NA	many	TRBJ1-1	TRBV7-8	15	TGTGCCAGCAGCTTAGCTCGGGGGCGCTTTACTGAAGCTTTCTTT	CASSLARGRFTEAFF
NA	once	TRBJ1-2	TRBV12-3/TRBV12-4	11	TGTGCCAGCAGCTCAGGTGTATGCTACACCTTC	CASSSGVCYTF
NA	many	TRBJ1-5	TRBV19	13	TGTGCCAGTAGTATGTTGGGGGATCAGCCCCAGCATTTT	CASSMLGDQPQHF
NA	NA	TRBJ2-2	TRBV6-2/TRBV6-3	15	TGTGCCAGCAGGCGCCAGGGGTTCAACACCGGGGAGCTGTTTTTT	CASRRQGFNTGELFF
NA	once	TRBJ1-2	TRBV19	16	TGTGCCAGTAGCACAATGAACCTGGGGGGTAACTATGTCTACACCTTC	CASSTMNLGGNYVYTF
NA	once	TRBJ2-1	TRBV7-2	17	TGTGCCAGCAGACCACGGGCCCCTCGGGCTGGGGGCAATGAGCAGTTCTTC	CASRPRAPRAGGNEQFF
NA	NA	TRBJ1-1	TRBV2	15	TGTGCCAGCAGTAAAGGTGAAAGGGGGTCCACTGAAGCTTTCTTT	CASSKGERGSTEAFF
TRBD1	medium-sized	TRBJ2-7	TRBV24-1	15	TGTGCCACCAGTGATTGGACAGGGGGCTTTAACGAGCAGTACTTC	CATSDWTGGFNEQYF
NA	NA	TRBJ2-7	TRBV19	14	TGTGCCAGTAGTGTAGCTAGCTCAAACTACGAGCAGTACTTC	CASSVASSNYEQYF
TRBD2	many	TRBJ2-5	TRBV18	16	TGTGCCAGCTCAGTCCTAGCGGGAGCCTCCCAAGAGACCCAGTACTTC	CASSVLAGASQETQYF
NA	many	TRBJ1-1	TRBV5-6	15	TGTGCCAGCAGCAGATGGTTCCAGGGGAATACTGAAGCTTTCTTT	CASSRWFQGNTEAFF
NA	many	TRBJ1-5	TRBV2	15	TGTGCCAGCAGTGCACGGGGCGCGGGCAATCAGCCCCAGCATTTT	CASSARGAGNQPQHF
NA	NA	TRBJ1-2	TRBV3-1	13	TGTGCCAGCAGCCAAGGAGGAAAGCTTGGCTACACCTTC	CASSQGGKLGYTF